The 8 T cell receptor beta chains in this list originate from one sample, sequenced in a study of identical twins. TCRdb passed the 5' RACE reads through MiXCR, listing each CDR3 protein once. Among under 900,000 distinct CDR3 sequences listed, over 15% were seen once. This sample also belongs to another study, concerning T cells expressing NK-cell markers.

Sample: PBMCs. The receptors originated from a woman younger than 30 in good health.

Comments on this clonotype: A junction end diverges from the germline sequence, so it may reflect a read error. V is TRBV27 and J is TRBJ2-7; D is possibly TRBD2 (6 bases). This CDR3 comprises 14 residues. The germline gives CDR1 MNHEY, CDR2 SMNVEV (reference sequence). CDR3 sequence reads: CASGLSGLGYEQYF. In DNA, the CDR3 is TGTGCCAGCGGTTTATCGGGACTCGGCTACGAGCAGTACTTC.

The chain uses TRBV7-6 and TRBJ2-7; D is unresolved. V lost 0 bases to trimming and J lost 2 bases, with 14 bases between them. Germline assignment: CDR1 SGHVS and CDR2 FNYEAQ. The CDR3 is 16 amino acids. The DNA for the CDR3 is TGTGCCAGCAGCTTAGCGGGCTTGGTCGACACCTACGAGCAGTACTTC. It is translated as CASSLAGLVDTYEQYF. Supplemented by reference TRBV7-6 and TRBJ2-7, the full variable domain reads GAGVSQSPRYKVTKRGQDVALRCDPISGHVSLYWYRQALGQGPEFLTYFNYEAQQDKSGLPNDRFSAERPEGSISTLTIQRTEQRDSAMYRCASSLAGLVDTYEQYFGPGTRLTVT.

The rearrangement uses TRBV20-1 and TRBJ2-1; tentative D call: TRBD1 (6 bases). The V end was cut by 4 bases, the J end by 7 bases, with 14 bases between. Germline CDR1 is DFQATT and CDR2 is SNEGSKA (reference sequence). There are 13 residues in the CDR3. The CDR3 loop reads CSANWGPRNEQFF. The CDR3 region has the DNA TGCAGTGCTAACTGGGGGCCCCGGAATGAGCAGTTCTTC.

This clonotype occurred many times. The chain couples TRBV12-3 or TRBV12-4 to TRBJ2-3; TRBD2 agrees at 11 bases. With 5 bases clipped from V and 4 bases from J, the junction kept 8 bases outside the gene matches. This CDR3 region has 16 residues. In nucleotides, the CDR3 is TGTGCCAGCAGTCTCCGTAGCGGGGGGGTTGCAGATACGCAGTATTTT. This translates into CASSLRSGGVADTQYF.

The gene calls are TRBV9 and TRBJ2-1, with 10 bases fitting TRBD1. Losses at the gene ends were 3 bases for V and 7 bases for J; bases not matched to a gene: 7. This CDR3 region has 15 residues. CDR1 is SGDLS, CDR2 YYNGEE, per germline. CDR3 sequence reads: CASSDGTGAWNEQFF. DNA of the CDR3: TGTGCCAGCAGCGACGGGACAGGGGCATGGAATGAGCAGTTCTTC.

The genes are TRBV7-8 and TRBJ2-7; 11 nucleotides line up with TRBD2. V gave up 1 base and J gave up 0 bases; unmatched junction bases: 5. Germline CDR1 SGHVS, CDR2 FQNEAQ. The CDR3 has 17 amino acids. The CDR3 reads CASSLVGTSGSSYEQYF. CDR3 nucleotide sequence: TGTGCCAGCAGCTTAGTGGGGACTAGCGGCAGCTCCTACGAGCAGTACTTC.

The genes are TRBV11-2 and TRBJ2-5; 13 bases are a match to TRBD2. The germline V gene has CDR1 SGHAT and CDR2 FQNNGV. Germline trimming cut 2 bases from V and 2 bases from J; bases unmatched to any gene: 11. The length of the CDR3 is 19 residues. The CDR3 here is CASSLTFGTSGTLQETQYF. DNA for the CDR3: TGTGCCAGCAGCTTAACTTTCGGGACTAGCGGGACCCTTCAAGAGACCCAGTACTTC.

In this sample, this clonotype turned up a few times. The rearrangement links TRBV6-5 to TRBJ1-2; D perhaps matches TRBD1 (5 bases). From germline, CDR1 is MNHEY and CDR2 SVGAGI. The CDR3 totals 14 residues. V lost 4 bases, J lost 3 bases, and 12 bases lay in between. For the CDR3, the DNA is TGTGCCAGCAGTTTGTACAGGAGTTACTATGGCTACACCTTC. It codes for CASSLYRSYYGYTF.